The next 16 T cell receptor beta chains were all read from a single sample in a study of beta chain features in type 1 diabetes. Isolated RNA was reverse transcribed in full, so expressed TCRB transcripts were sequenced. The method was immunoSEQ multiplex PCR; TCRdb's version includes in-frame clones alone and lacks a portion of them. The profile shows 300,000 to 450,000 clones, around 13% of them singletons. Sequenced sample: naive CD4+ T cells from blood. The receptors come from a man aged 18 to 29 in good health.

The genes are TRBV7-8 and TRBJ1-1, with D maybe TRBD1 (6 bases). The CDR3 runs 15 residues. Trimming removed 2 bases at V and 0 bases at J, with 10 bases between. Per germline, CDR1 SGHVS and CDR2 FQNEAQ. The CDR3 spells CASSLRGQLNTEAFF. The DNA for the CDR3 is TGTGCCAGCAGCTTAAGAGGACAGTTGAACACTGAAGCTTTCTTT.

Only a few counts were recorded for this clone. The CDR3 loop is CASSRGQGALEQYF. In nucleotides, the CDR3 is TGTGCCAGCAGCCGCGGACAGGGGGCGCTTGAGCAGTACTTC. V usage is TRBV7-9 and J usage is TRBJ2-7; 11 nucleotides match TRBD1. The CDR3 covers 14 residues. The J segment lost 7 bases and the V segment lost 5 bases, leaving 7 bases of the junction unmatched. Per germline, CDR1 SEHNR and CDR2 FQNEAQ (reference sequence).

In this sample, this clone turned up a few times. The chain carries TRBV7-2 and TRBJ2-2; 9 bases are shared with TRBD1. The CDR3 totals 16 residues. Trimming took 3 bases from V and 5 from J; bases not matched to a gene: 7. Germline V gives CDR1 SGHTA, CDR2 FQGNSA. The CDR3, as DNA: TGTGCCAGCAGCTTTACAGGGGGCGGTTCAACCGGGGAGCTGTTTTTT. Translation gives CASSFTGGGSTGELFF.

The chain joins TRBV28 to TRBJ1-5; D unclear. CDR1 MDHEN and CDR2 SYDVKM come from the germline V gene. This CDR3 comprises 17 residues. The V end was cut by 3 bases, the J end by 1 base, with 16 bases between. The CDR3 reads CASSFPLGVRSNQPQHF. For the CDR3, the DNA is TGTGCCAGCAGTTTCCCCCTCGGGGTTAGGAGCAATCAGCCCCAGCATTTT.

The rearrangement joins TRBV11-2 to TRBJ2-7, with TRBD2 matching 9 bases. The CDR3 is made up of 16 amino acids. With V trimmed by 4 bases and J by 0 bases, 7 bases remained unmatched. Germline loops: CDR1 SGHAT, CDR2 FQNNGV. CDR3 sequence (DNA): TGTGCCAGCAGCTCGGTTCGCGGGGGGGGCTCCTACGAGCAGTACTTC. Its protein is CASSSVRGGGSYEQYF.

J is TRBJ1-5 and V is TRBV28; possibly TRBD1 for D (6 bases). CDR1 and CDR2 (germline): MDHEN, SYDVKM. The CDR3 consists of 15 residues. V lost 10 bases and J 3 bases, leaving 19 bases between the germline ends. The CDR3 reads CATDLGQFPNQPQHF. The CDR3, as DNA: TGTGCCACCGACCTTGGACAGTTCCCCAATCAGCCCCAGCATTTT.

This chain links TRBV27 with TRBJ1-1; possible D gene TRBD1, 5 bases. The CDR3 runs 13 residues. V dropped 6 bases and J dropped 4 bases, with 12 bases sitting between them. Germline V gene data show CDR1 as MNHEY and CDR2 as SMNVEV (reference sequence). The CDR3 nucleotides are TGTGCCAGCAGCCCTGACAGACTCACTGAAGCTTTCTTT. Protein product: CASSPDRLTEAFF.

V is TRBV5-4 and J is TRBJ2-5, with 14 positions matching TRBD2. Germline CDR1 and CDR2: SGHNT and YYREEE (reference sequence). V gave up 3 bases and J gave up 4 bases; unmatched junction bases: 2. This CDR3 comprises 15 residues. CDR3 loop: CASSSGLAGAETQYF. The CDR3, as DNA: TGTGCCAGCAGCTCGGGACTAGCGGGAGCAGAGACCCAGTACTTC.

This sequence joins TRBV11-1 and TRBJ1-2, with D unclear. Per germline, CDR1 SGHAT and CDR2 FQDESV (reference sequence). CDR3 length equals 14 residues. The ends were cut back, 1 base at V and 4 bases at J, with 10 bases in the middle. The CDR3 DNA reads TGTGCCAGCAGCTTAGGGCCCGGCGGCTATGGCTACACCTTC. It yields the protein CASSLGPGGYGYTF.

Note on this clone: The germline gene is not matched at one end of the junction; a read error may be the cause. The genes are TRBV29-1 and TRBJ1-2; D perhaps matches TRBD1 (6 bases). CDR3 size: 14 residues. Germline V gene sequence: CDR1 SQVTM, CDR2 ANQGSEA. CDR3 DNA: TGCAGCGTAGACCGGGGACACACTAAATATGGCTACACCTTC. Its translation is CSVDRGHTKYGYTF.

This clone has more than one count but fewer than ten. The rearrangement joins TRBV2 to TRBJ2-1, with D perhaps matching TRBD2 (6 bases). V was cut by 7 bases and J by 0 bases, with 19 bases left in between. CDR1 SNHLY and CDR2 FYNNEI come from the germline V gene. The CDR3 sequence is 17 residues long. CDR3 in DNA: TGTGCCAGCATCAAAAACCCCGGGAGTAGCTCCTACAATGAGCAGTTCTTC. It is translated as CASIKNPGSSSYNEQFF.

This clone was found many times. The rearrangement uses TRBV29-1 and TRBJ2-3; TRBD2 matches 8 bases. V trimming: 6 bases; J trimming: 1 base; junction bases outside the gene matches: 9. CDR1 is SQVTM and CDR2 is ANQGSEA in the germline V gene. The CDR3 runs to 15 residues. As DNA, the CDR3 is TGCAGCGTCGCCGTATCGACTAGCGGCACAGATACGCAGTATTTT. Amino acid sequence: CSVAVSTSGTDTQYF.

This clone was seen more than once but under ten times. This CDR3 is CASSFVRGKYTQYF. In DNA form, the CDR3 reads TGTGCCAGCAGTTTCGTTCGCGGGAAATATACGCAGTATTTT. The genes are TRBV28 and TRBJ2-3; maybe TRBD2 (6 bases). Germline V CDR1 and CDR2: MDHEN, SYDVKM. This CDR3 comprises 14 residues. The V gene lost 3 bases and the J gene lost 7 bases, with 14 bases spanning the gap.

This clone showed up just a few times. This sequence joins TRBV28 and TRBJ2-3; 9 positions agree with TRBD2. CDR3 length: 18 residues. Unmatched junction bases numbered 14, after V lost 5 bases and J lost 2 bases. Germline assignment: CDR1 MDHEN and CDR2 SYDVKM. The CDR3 reads CASSPITSAGGNTDTQYF. Here the CDR3 DNA reads TGTGCCAGCAGTCCTATAACCTCGGCGGGGGGGAACACAGATACGCAGTATTTT.

The rearrangement links TRBV5-4 to TRBJ2-2; D is perhaps TRBD1 (5 bases). Germline CDR1 SGHNT, CDR2 YYREEE (reference sequence). The V gene lost 4 bases and the J gene lost 3 bases, with 16 bases spanning the gap. This CDR3 spans 16 amino acids. DNA of the CDR3: TGTGCCAGCAGCCCGGCAGGGCCTCGGGACACCGGGGAGCTGTTTTTT. This encodes CASSPAGPRDTGELFF.

This clone has only a few counts. Written as DNA, the CDR3 is TGTGCCAGTAGTATTGCGGATAACTATGGCTACACCTTC. Translated, it gives CASSIADNYGYTF. The genes are TRBV19 and TRBJ1-2; D remains ambiguous. The CDR3 has 13 residues. Germline loops: CDR1 LNHDA, CDR2 SQIVND (reference sequence). The ends were cut back, 3 bases at V and 1 base at J, with 6 bases in the middle.